A selection of T cell receptor beta chains follows, all from one sample in a study of blood T cell repertoires in COVID-19. Repertoires were generated with immunoSEQ multiplex PCR, while TCRdb's copy carries only in-frame clones and drops some. The table shows approximately 160,000 clones, with around 80% occurring only once. The specimen sequenced was PBMCs or T cells enriched from blood (not recorded which). The receptors here all came from a man between 40 and 49 years old who had recovered from COVID-19. The CDR3 runs from the conserved cysteine through the conserved F or W. A D gene is named only where the DNA matches it firmly. Size is omitted from some rows. Given values are once, few, many or a class for expanded clones.

j_call,v_call,d_call,clone_size,cdr3_nt,cdr3_aa
TRBJ2-3,TRBV6-2/TRBV6-3,TRBD1,-,TGTGCCAGCAGTGGCAGGGGGCGAACAGATACGCAGTATTTT,CASSGRGRTDTQYF
TRBJ1-5,TRBV18,TRBD1,-,TGTGCCAGCTCACTGGGACAGGTGGGGAATCAGCCCCAGCATTTT,CASSLGQVGNQPQHF
TRBJ1-1,TRBV2,TRBD1,-,TGTGCCAGCGTGACAGGGGGCGCGCTAAACACTGAAGCTTTCTTT,CASVTGGALNTEAFF
TRBJ2-3,TRBV3-1/TRBV3-2,-,once,TGTGCCAGCAGCCAAAACCAGTATACGCAGTATTTT,CASSQNQYTQYF
TRBJ2-2,TRBV3-1/TRBV3-2,TRBD2,-,TGTGCCAGCAGCCAGAAGCGGGGGAACGCGAACACCGGGGAGCTGTTTTTT,CASSQKRGNANTGELFF
TRBJ2-3,TRBV7-9,TRBD2,-,TGTGCCAGCAGCTTAGATACGGGGGGGTCCTTTGATACGCAGTATTTT,CASSLDTGGSFDTQYF
TRBJ2-1,TRBV7-2,-,-,TGTGCCAGCAGCCGGATTACTAGCTCCTACAATGAGCAGTTCTTC,CASSRITSSYNEQFF
TRBJ2-5,TRBV4-2,TRBD2,-,TGTGCCAGCAGCCAAGAGCTTGGCGGGGGGTCACCCCAAGAGACCCAGTACTTC,CASSQELGGGSPQETQYF
TRBJ2-1,TRBV7-3,-,-,TGTGCCAGCAGCGGAAGGGGCGATGAGCAGTTCTTC,CASSGRGDEQFF
TRBJ1-2,TRBV12-3/TRBV12-4,TRBD1,-,TGTGCCAGCAGTTCGGGACAGGTGGGGGGCTACACCTTC,CASSSGQVGGYTF
TRBJ2-2,TRBV7-2,TRBD2,-,TGTGCCAGCAGCCGGACTAGCGGGGGGGCCGGCGCCGGGGAGCTGTTTTTT,CASSRTSGGAGAGELFF
TRBJ2-2,TRBV9,TRBD2,-,TGTGCCAGCAGCGCCGGGGGGGGAAACACCGGGGAGCTGTTTTTT,CASSAGGGNTGELFF
TRBJ2-5,TRBV3-1/TRBV3-2,TRBD2,-,TGTGCCAGCAGCCAGGGCGGGGGAGAAGAGACCCAGTACTTC,CASSQGGGEETQYF
TRBJ2-5,TRBV7-2,TRBD2,few,TGTGCCAGCAGCTTCTTCGGGAGGGAAGAGACCCAGTACTTC,CASSFFGREETQYF
TRBJ1-2,TRBV28,TRBD1,-,TGTGCCAGCAGACGCGACCACGCACGACAGGGAAGGTCCTATGGCTACACCTTC,CASRRDHARQGRSYGYTF
TRBJ2-2,TRBV13,-,-,TGTGCCAGCAGCAGACTTACCGGGGAGCTGTTTTTT,CASSRLTGELFF
TRBJ2-3,TRBV5-1,TRBD2,-,TGCGCCAGCAGCTTGCTTCGGGGGGGAACAGATACGCAGTATTTT,CASSLLRGGTDTQYF
TRBJ1-1,TRBV28,TRBD1,-,TGTGCCAGCAGTCCCTCCTCAGGACAGGGGAACACTGAAGCTTTCTTT,CASSPSSGQGNTEAFF
TRBJ1-6,TRBV5-6,-,-,TGTGCCAGCAGGGCGGGGGGGGATTCACCCCTCCACTTT,CASRAGGDSPLHF
TRBJ1-5,TRBV30,-,-,TGTGCCTGGAGTGCCGGGACTAAGTTCAATCAGCCCCAGCATTTT,CAWSAGTKFNQPQHF
TRBJ2-1,TRBV7-6,TRBD2,-,TGTGCCAGCAGCTTAGCGCGGGGAGGGGTTGGTGAGCAGTTCTTC,CASSLARGGVGEQFF
TRBJ1-2,TRBV3-1/TRBV3-2,-,once,TGTGCCAGCAGCCAGCGGGGAAGCTATGGCTACACCTTC,CASSQRGSYGYTF
TRBJ2-1,TRBV30,TRBD2,-,TGTGCCTCCGGTGGCCGGGGGGGGCAGGTGGGGAATGAGCAGTTCTTC,CASGGRGGQVGNEQFF
TRBJ1-2,TRBV18,-,-,TGTGCCAGCTCCCCGGCCCCCGAGACAGTTTCTACCTATGGCTACACCTTC,CASSPAPETVSTYGYTF
TRBJ1-4,TRBV5-5,TRBD1,-,TGTGCCAGCAGCCCGACAGGGGGGGATGAAAAACTGTTTTTT,CASSPTGGDEKLFF
TRBJ2-3,TRBV7-3,TRBD2,-,TGTGCCAGCAGCTTAAACCTAGCGGGGGGCACAGATACGCAGTATTTT,CASSLNLAGGTDTQYF
TRBJ2-3,TRBV6-5,TRBD2,-,TGTGCCAGCAAGGCGGGGGGAATGGCAGATACGCAGTATTTT,CASKAGGMADTQYF
TRBJ2-5,TRBV9,TRBD2,-,TGTGCCAGCAGCCCCCTAGCGGGGGGATACCAAGAGACCCAGTACTTC,CASSPLAGGYQETQYF
TRBJ2-1,TRBV6-5,TRBD1,-,TGTGCCAGCAGAGATGGGACAGCTTTCAACAATGAGCAGTTCTTC,CASRDGTAFNNEQFF
TRBJ2-1,TRBV9,-,-,TGTGCCAGCAGCGTAGATTCACAATTAATTTATGAGCAGTTCTTC,CASSVDSQLIYEQFF
TRBJ2-2,TRBV27,-,-,TGTGCCAGCAGTTTTGTCCCAGGGGACACCGGGGAGCTGTTTTTT,CASSFVPGDTGELFF
TRBJ2-1,TRBV24-1,TRBD2,-,TGTGCCACCAGTGATTATGAGGCTAGCGGGGGGAATGAGCAGTTCTTC,CATSDYEASGGNEQFF
TRBJ1-6,TRBV19,TRBD1,-,TGTGCCAGTAGTATAGCGGGCAGGGGGCTTAAGAAGTATAATTCACCCCTCCACTTT,CASSIAGRGLKKYNSPLHF
TRBJ1-5,TRBV19,-,-,TGTGCCAGTAGTCCCCAAACAGGCCAGCCCCAGCATTTT,CASSPQTGQPQHF
TRBJ1-1,TRBV5-1,TRBD1,-,TGCGCCAGCAGCCCAGCGGCAGGGGGCGACACTGAAGCTTTCTTT,CASSPAAGGDTEAFF
TRBJ2-7,TRBV4-1,TRBD2,-,TGCGCCAGCAGCCTGGCGGGGGGGCCCTACGAGCAGTACTTC,CASSLAGGPYEQYF
TRBJ1-2,TRBV6-1,-,few,TGTGCCAGCAGTGAAGCTGCAGGGAATCTTTATGGCTACACCTTC,CASSEAAGNLYGYTF
TRBJ2-1,TRBV30,TRBD2,few,TGTGCCTGGGCGCCGTTGGGGGGAGGGAATGAGCAGTTCTTC,CAWAPLGGGNEQFF
TRBJ1-1,TRBV13,-,-,TGTGCCAGCAGCTTTAAAGGGGTCCTGGACACTGAAGCTTTCTTT,CASSFKGVLDTEAFF
TRBJ2-1,TRBV12-5,-,-,TGTGCTAGTGGCCCTAACAGGGTTGAGCAGTTCTTC,CASGPNRVEQFF